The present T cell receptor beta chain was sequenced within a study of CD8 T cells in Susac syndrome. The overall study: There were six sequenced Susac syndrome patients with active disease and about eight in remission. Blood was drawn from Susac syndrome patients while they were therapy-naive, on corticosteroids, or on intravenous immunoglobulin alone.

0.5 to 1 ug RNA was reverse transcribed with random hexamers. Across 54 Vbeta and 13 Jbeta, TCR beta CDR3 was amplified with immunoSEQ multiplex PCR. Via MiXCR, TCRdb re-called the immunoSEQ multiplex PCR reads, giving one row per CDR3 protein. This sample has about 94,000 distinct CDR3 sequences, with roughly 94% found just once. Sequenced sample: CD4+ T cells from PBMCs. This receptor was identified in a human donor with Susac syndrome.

CDR3 protein: CASSGPDRDSTDTQYF. CDR3 in DNA: TGTGCCAGCAGTGGACCCGACAGGGACAGCACAGATACGCAGTATTTT. The V call is TRBV28, the J call TRBJ2-3, with 7 nucleotides matching TRBD1. Germline CDR1 and CDR2: MDHEN and SYDVKM. Trimming took 5 bases from V and 0 from J; bases not matched to a gene: 8. The CDR3 loop spans 16 amino acids. Combining the CDR3 with reference TRBV28 and TRBJ2-3 gives the whole variable domain DVKVTQSSRYLVKRTGEKVFLECVQDMDHENMFWYRQDPGLGLRLIYFSYDVKMKEKGDIPEGYSVSREKKERFSLILESASTNQTSMYLCASSGPDRDSTDTQYFGPGTRLTVL.